This T cell receptor (beta chain) was documented in a study of molecular identifiers for immune sequencing clone quantification. MiXCR, applied by TCRdb to the PCR reads, yields one record per CDR3 protein. The sample contains about 640,000 distinct CDR3 sequences, around 20% of which appear only once. Naive CD8 T cell sorting was performed on the CD8+CD4-CCR7+CD45RA+ phenotype. To note about this clonotype: This may be a read error, as it is one base from a much larger clone.

The CDR3 covers 13 residues. The germline CDR1 and CDR2 sequences are MNHEY and SVGAGI. The chain joins TRBV6-5 to TRBJ1-4, with 8 bases identical to TRBD1. This TCR came from a human donor in good health. Some libraries in this study had Jurkat cell RNA spiked in. The sequenced material came from naive CD8+ T cells from blood, with Jurkat cell RNA spiked in. As for subset: FACS-sorted CD8+CD4-CCR7+CD45RA+ naive T cells. CDR3 coding DNA: TGTACCAGCAGGGGACAGGAAAATGAAAAACTGTTTTTT. Translation gives CTSRGQENEKLFF.